These T cell receptor beta chains were read from a single sample in a study of blood T cell repertoires in COVID-19. Here immunoSEQ multiplex PCR was the method, and the copy in TCRdb shows in-frame clones only, minus some. The sample shows 100,000 to 150,000 clones, about 84% of them seen only once. Sequenced input: peripheral blood. The receptors shown here come from a human donor in a cohort sampled during active COVID-19. CDR3s include the opening cysteine and the closing phenylalanine or tryptophan. Fields, in order: D gene, J gene, V gene, clone size, CDR3 DNA, CDR3 protein. A D gene is named only where the DNA matches it firmly. The size entry is marked missing in some rows and otherwise reads once, few, many or a size class.

d_gene: TRBD2; j_gene: TRBJ2-7; v_gene: TRBV28; abundance: .; CDR3nt: TGTGCCAGCAGCGGACTAGCGGCTGAGCAGTACTTC; CDR3aa: CASSGLAAEQYF
d_gene: .; j_gene: TRBJ1-3; v_gene: TRBV30; abundance: once; CDR3nt: TGTGCCTGGAGTGTACCAGGGGCTGGAAACACCATATATTTT; CDR3aa: CAWSVPGAGNTIYF
d_gene: .; j_gene: TRBJ1-6; v_gene: TRBV18; abundance: .; CDR3nt: TGTGCCAGCTCACCATATGAGGGGGAGCGGTCACCCCTCCACTTT; CDR3aa: CASSPYEGERSPLHF
d_gene: .; j_gene: TRBJ1-6; v_gene: TRBV27; abundance: few; CDR3nt: TGTGCCAGCAGTCTGCGCTGGGGCGCCCCGGGGGTTACCTCCTATAATTCACCCCTCCACTTT; CDR3aa: CASSLRWGAPGVTSYNSPLHF
d_gene: .; j_gene: TRBJ1-3; v_gene: TRBV18; abundance: once; CDR3nt: TGTGCCAGCTCACCCCCACAGGGCGCCTCTGGAAACACCATATATTTT; CDR3aa: CASSPPQGASGNTIYF
d_gene: .; j_gene: TRBJ1-3; v_gene: TRBV9; abundance: .; CDR3nt: TGTGCCAGCAGCGTAGCATTCTCTGGAAACACCATATATTTT; CDR3aa: CASSVAFSGNTIYF
d_gene: .; j_gene: TRBJ1-1; v_gene: TRBV20-1; abundance: .; CDR3nt: TGCAGTGCTAGTACGGCCGGGGTTACTGAAGCTTTCTTT; CDR3aa: CSASTAGVTEAFF
d_gene: .; j_gene: TRBJ2-7; v_gene: TRBV30; abundance: .; CDR3nt: TGTGCCTGGAGAAGGAACGGGGACGAGCAGTACTTC; CDR3aa: CAWRRNGDEQYF
d_gene: .; j_gene: TRBJ1-5; v_gene: TRBV9; abundance: .; CDR3nt: TGTGCCAGCAGCGTATCGGGGGAACAGCCCCAGCATTTT; CDR3aa: CASSVSGEQPQHF
d_gene: .; j_gene: TRBJ1-6; v_gene: TRBV19; abundance: .; CDR3nt: TGTGCCAGTAGGGGCCTCAGCTCCTATAATTCACCCCTCCACTTT; CDR3aa: CASRGLSSYNSPLHF
d_gene: TRBD1; j_gene: TRBJ2-3; v_gene: TRBV6-2/TRBV6-3; abundance: .; CDR3nt: TGTGCCAGCAGTGACAGGGGGCCCCGGACTGGATCATTTGATACGCAGTATTTT; CDR3aa: CASSDRGPRTGSFDTQYF
d_gene: TRBD2; j_gene: TRBJ2-1; v_gene: TRBV7-2; abundance: few; CDR3nt: TGTGCCAGCAGCTCTAAGGGGACTAGCGGGAGGGCCTTGAATGAGCAGTTCTTC; CDR3aa: CASSSKGTSGRALNEQFF
d_gene: .; j_gene: TRBJ2-7; v_gene: TRBV7-9; abundance: .; CDR3nt: TGTGCCAGCAGCAGAACCGAGTACGAGCAGTACTTC; CDR3aa: CASSRTEYEQYF
d_gene: TRBD1; j_gene: TRBJ1-2; v_gene: TRBV5-1; abundance: .; CDR3nt: TGCGCCAGCAGCTCGATCCCAGGGGGCGATGGCTACACCTTC; CDR3aa: CASSSIPGGDGYTF
d_gene: .; j_gene: TRBJ2-7; v_gene: TRBV11-2; abundance: once; CDR3nt: TGTGCCAGCAGCTTAAGTTTTGGCGGATCCTCCTACGAGCAGTACTTC; CDR3aa: CASSLSFGGSSYEQYF
d_gene: .; j_gene: TRBJ1-5; v_gene: TRBV6-6; abundance: .; CDR3nt: TGTGCCAGCAGTTACTCGCAGAGGCAGCCCCAGCATTTT; CDR3aa: CASSYSQRQPQHF
d_gene: .; j_gene: TRBJ2-1; v_gene: TRBV4-3; abundance: .; CDR3nt: TGCGCCAGCAGCCAAGATAGGCTAGCGCAATACAATGAGCAGTTCTTC; CDR3aa: CASSQDRLAQYNEQFF
d_gene: TRBD2; j_gene: TRBJ2-2; v_gene: TRBV3-1/TRBV3-2; abundance: .; CDR3nt: TGTGCCAGCAGGCCCCGTGCGGGAGCTGGCGGGGAGCTGTTTTTT; CDR3aa: CASRPRAGAGGELFF
d_gene: .; j_gene: TRBJ1-2; v_gene: TRBV25-1; abundance: .; CDR3nt: TGTGCCAGCAGTGGCCTAGACAGCATTAACTATGGCTACACCTTC; CDR3aa: CASSGLDSINYGYTF
d_gene: TRBD2; j_gene: TRBJ2-7; v_gene: TRBV7-8; abundance: .; CDR3nt: TGTGCCAGCAGCTTAGCGGGGGGACTAGCGGGAGGGAGGGAGCAGTACTTC; CDR3aa: CASSLAGGLAGGREQYF
d_gene: TRBD1; j_gene: TRBJ2-7; v_gene: TRBV10-3; abundance: .; CDR3nt: TGTGCCATCAGTGAGCCCTCGACAGGGGGGCCCTACGAGCAGTACTTC; CDR3aa: CAISEPSTGGPYEQYF
d_gene: TRBD1; j_gene: TRBJ1-5; v_gene: TRBV16; abundance: .; CDR3nt: TGTGCCAGCAGCCAGTCGGGCCGGGGGACAGTTAGCAATCAGCCCCAGCATTTT; CDR3aa: CASSQSGRGTVSNQPQHF
d_gene: TRBD1; j_gene: TRBJ2-4; v_gene: TRBV27; abundance: .; CDR3nt: TGTGCCAGCAGTTCCTCCGACAGGGGGCCAAGCATAAACATTCAGTACTTC; CDR3aa: CASSSSDRGPSINIQYF
d_gene: .; j_gene: TRBJ1-1; v_gene: TRBV6-6; abundance: .; CDR3nt: TGTGCCAGCAGTTACCGGAGCCAGGGCCTCGCTGAAGCTTTCTTT; CDR3aa: CASSYRSQGLAEAFF
d_gene: .; j_gene: TRBJ1-2; v_gene: TRBV19; abundance: .; CDR3nt: TGTGCCAGTAGTACGGGACAAAGAGGTCGGGGCTACACCTTC; CDR3aa: CASSTGQRGRGYTF
d_gene: TRBD2; j_gene: TRBJ2-3; v_gene: TRBV27; abundance: .; CDR3nt: TGTGCCAGCAGGGCTAGCGGGAGCACAGATACGCAGTATTTT; CDR3aa: CASRASGSTDTQYF
d_gene: TRBD2; j_gene: TRBJ2-2; v_gene: TRBV7-7; abundance: .; CDR3nt: TGTGCCAGCAGCACTAGCGGGAGTGGGGAGCTGTTTTTT; CDR3aa: CASSTSGSGELFF
d_gene: .; j_gene: TRBJ2-7; v_gene: TRBV11-2; abundance: few; CDR3nt: TGTGCCAGCAGCTTCGGGATCTACGAGCAGTACTTC; CDR3aa: CASSFGIYEQYF
d_gene: .; j_gene: TRBJ2-1; v_gene: TRBV11-2; abundance: .; CDR3nt: TGTGCCAGCAGCTTGAGCATAGGAGGCAATGAGCAGTTCTTC; CDR3aa: CASSLSIGGNEQFF
d_gene: .; j_gene: TRBJ1-3; v_gene: TRBV18; abundance: .; CDR3nt: TGTGCCAGTTCCCAATACAGGGGAAACACCATATATTTT; CDR3aa: CASSQYRGNTIYF
d_gene: .; j_gene: TRBJ2-7; v_gene: TRBV24-1; abundance: .; CDR3nt: TGTGCCACCAGTGATAGGACTCGGGGAAACGAGCAGTACTTC; CDR3aa: CATSDRTRGNEQYF
d_gene: TRBD1; j_gene: TRBJ2-7; v_gene: TRBV19; abundance: .; CDR3nt: TGTGCCAGTAGCGGGCCAGGGGGCCACGAGCAGTACTTC; CDR3aa: CASSGPGGHEQYF
d_gene: .; j_gene: TRBJ1-5; v_gene: TRBV18; abundance: .; CDR3nt: TGTGCCAGCTCACCACCGCTCAGGGGCGGTAATCAGCCCCAGCATTTT; CDR3aa: CASSPPLRGGNQPQHF
d_gene: .; j_gene: TRBJ1-4; v_gene: TRBV28; abundance: .; CDR3nt: TGTGCCAGCAGTTTCCAGGACATAAGCGAAAAACTGTTTTTT; CDR3aa: CASSFQDISEKLFF
d_gene: .; j_gene: TRBJ2-1; v_gene: TRBV10-3; abundance: .; CDR3nt: TGTGCCATCAGCCCAGCCGGAGGGCCGGGTGAGCAGTTCTTC; CDR3aa: CAISPAGGPGEQFF
d_gene: .; j_gene: TRBJ1-6; v_gene: TRBV27; abundance: many; CDR3nt: TGTGCCAGTCGCCAGGGTTTGTCTAATTCACCCCTCCACTTT; CDR3aa: CASRQGLSNSPLHF
d_gene: TRBD2; j_gene: TRBJ2-6; v_gene: TRBV10-2; abundance: .; CDR3nt: TGCGCCAGCAGTGCCTCCTTAGCGGGGGACTCTGGGGCCAACGTCCTGACTTTC; CDR3aa: CASSASLAGDSGANVLTF
d_gene: TRBD2; j_gene: TRBJ2-3; v_gene: TRBV20-1; abundance: .; CDR3nt: TGCAGTGCTAGTACAACTAGCGGGACGGGTTGGACAGATACGCAGTATTTT; CDR3aa: CSASTTSGTGWTDTQYF
d_gene: TRBD1; j_gene: TRBJ2-1; v_gene: TRBV11-2; abundance: .; CDR3nt: TGTGCCAGCAGCTCCCGGACAGGTTCATCCTACAATGAGCAGTTCTTC; CDR3aa: CASSSRTGSSYNEQFF
d_gene: TRBD1; j_gene: TRBJ1-4; v_gene: TRBV18; abundance: .; CDR3nt: TGTGCCAGCTCACGGACAGGAGATGAAAAACTGTTTTTT; CDR3aa: CASSRTGDEKLFF
d_gene: .; j_gene: TRBJ1-5; v_gene: TRBV28; abundance: .; CDR3nt: TGTGCCAGCAGTTCTTCCCGGGGGTTTCAGCCCCAGCATTTT; CDR3aa: CASSSSRGFQPQHF
d_gene: TRBD2; j_gene: TRBJ2-5; v_gene: TRBV5-3; abundance: .; CDR3nt: TGTGCCAGAAGCTTGGTGGTAGAGCGGGAGTCGAACCAAGAGACCCAGTACTTC; CDR3aa: CARSLVVERESNQETQYF
d_gene: .; j_gene: TRBJ2-3; v_gene: TRBV3-1/TRBV3-2; abundance: .; CDR3nt: TGTGCCAGCAGCTCTACTAGTTCGGGTGCAGATACGCAGTATTTT; CDR3aa: CASSSTSSGADTQYF
d_gene: .; j_gene: TRBJ2-5; v_gene: TRBV5-4; abundance: .; CDR3nt: TGTGCCAGCAGCTTGCGGAGGACTAATACGGGGGAGACCCAGTACTTC; CDR3aa: CASSLRRTNTGETQYF
d_gene: .; j_gene: TRBJ2-7; v_gene: TRBV29-1; abundance: .; CDR3nt: TGCAGCGTTGAAATGACAGTGGGCGAGCAGTACTTC; CDR3aa: CSVEMTVGEQYF
d_gene: TRBD1; j_gene: TRBJ1-1; v_gene: TRBV6-5; abundance: .; CDR3nt: TGTGCCAGCAGTCCGGGACAGGGGATCTACGCTGAAGCTTTCTTT; CDR3aa: CASSPGQGIYAEAFF
d_gene: .; j_gene: TRBJ1-1; v_gene: TRBV5-4; abundance: .; CDR3nt: TGTGCCAGCAGCTTGCAGAAGAACACTGAAGCTTTCTTT; CDR3aa: CASSLQKNTEAFF
d_gene: TRBD1; j_gene: TRBJ2-7; v_gene: TRBV2; abundance: .; CDR3nt: TGTGCCAGCAGTCCCAGACAGGGGTACTTGGCCTACGAGCAGTACTTC; CDR3aa: CASSPRQGYLAYEQYF
d_gene: .; j_gene: TRBJ2-3; v_gene: TRBV2; abundance: .; CDR3nt: TGTGCCAGCAGTGAAGGAGGATGGACAGACCGGGATACGCAGTATTTT; CDR3aa: CASSEGGWTDRDTQYF
d_gene: .; j_gene: TRBJ2-4; v_gene: TRBV5-6; abundance: .; CDR3nt: TGTGCCAGCAGCCTGTCGGTGTTAAACATTCAGTACTTC; CDR3aa: CASSLSVLNIQYF
d_gene: .; j_gene: TRBJ1-2; v_gene: TRBV19; abundance: .; CDR3nt: TGTGCCAGTACCCGCCCGAGGGGAGGTAGCTATGGCTACACCTTC; CDR3aa: CASTRPRGGSYGYTF
d_gene: .; j_gene: TRBJ1-1; v_gene: TRBV29-1; abundance: .; CDR3nt: TGCAGCGGAGGATCTAGGTTAGGCACTGAAGCTTTCTTT; CDR3aa: CSGGSRLGTEAFF
d_gene: TRBD1; j_gene: TRBJ2-3; v_gene: TRBV27; abundance: .; CDR3nt: TGTGCCAGCAGTCTCGGGACAGGCCTTCGGGATACGCAGTATTTT; CDR3aa: CASSLGTGLRDTQYF
d_gene: TRBD1; j_gene: TRBJ1-4; v_gene: TRBV6-6; abundance: .; CDR3nt: TGTGCCAGCAGCCCCCGGGACAGGGGTGGTGAAAAACTGTTTTTT; CDR3aa: CASSPRDRGGEKLFF
d_gene: .; j_gene: TRBJ1-2; v_gene: TRBV2; abundance: .; CDR3nt: TGTGCCAGCAACCTTAATCCGAGACGGCGCCCAGAGGACTATGGCTACACCTTC; CDR3aa: CASNLNPRRRPEDYGYTF
d_gene: .; j_gene: TRBJ2-2; v_gene: TRBV6-5; abundance: .; CDR3nt: TGTGCCAGCCGACCGGGGGCCGGGGAGCTGTTTTTT; CDR3aa: CASRPGAGELFF
d_gene: .; j_gene: TRBJ2-7; v_gene: TRBV7-2; abundance: .; CDR3nt: TGTGCCAGCAGCTTAGATTTTCCAGGGCCCTACGAGCAGTACTTC; CDR3aa: CASSLDFPGPYEQYF